The T cell receptor (beta chain) under discussion was sequenced for a study of blood T cell repertoires in COVID-19. Across over 20 US areas, participants ranged in age from roughly 18 to 95 years. Recovery meant two consecutive negative NP/OP PCR tests, professional clearance, or resolved symptoms. In the original analysis: By means of reference gene primer amplification, nucleated cell counts were estimated. Produced via immunoSEQ multiplex PCR; TCRdb's table is partial and in-frame only. V and J calls and clone size are copied from that table; D and trimming were computed from the DNA. The sample records about 460,000 clones, approximately 91% being singletons. The germline gives CDR1 SNHLY, CDR2 FYNNEI. Losses at the gene ends were 6 bases for V and 6 bases for J; bases not matched to a gene: 5. The CDR3 has 14 amino acids.

The chain joins TRBV2 to TRBJ1-2; 12 bases are shared with TRBD1. The sequencing input was PBMCs or T cells enriched from blood (not recorded which). This TCR was sampled from a woman aged 55-70 years who had recovered from COVID-19. CDR3 nucleotide sequence: TGTGCCAGCAGGATCGGGACAGGGGGCAATGGCTACACCTTC. Amino acid sequence: CASRIGTGGNGYTF. Supplemented by reference TRBV2 and TRBJ1-2, the full variable domain reads EPEVTQTPSHQVTQMGQEVILRCVPISNHLYFYWYRQILGQKVEFLVSFYNNEISEKSEIFDDQFSVERPDGSNFTLKIRSTKLEDSAMYFCASRIGTGGNGYTFGSGTRLTVV.